Ten or more counts support the clone carrying this T cell receptor (beta chain). Its antigen is not known. The data are from a study of T cells in Graves' hyperthyroidism and ophthalmopathy. Study findings and constraints: Most clonotypes expanded in the thyroid (above 0.001) were also present in blood.

Graves' hyperthyroidism was deemed stable absent ophthalmopathy progression within 18 months. These patients, aged 18 to 65, had recently diagnosed hyperthyroidism lasting under 2 months. TCR beta CDR3 regions were amplified from RNA transcripts. The HTBI set primed first-round TCR CDR3 RT-PCR. MiXCR, applied by TCRdb to the multiplex PCR reads, yields one record per CDR3 protein. This sample yields 700,000 to 950,000 distinct CDR3 sequences, of which roughly a third are seen a single time; around 31% belongs to the top ten. Germline V gene sequence: CDR1 SGHDT, CDR2 YYEEEE. V lost 4 bases to trimming and J lost 2 bases, with 10 bases between them. The CDR3 runs to 14 residues.

Input material: blood. The TCR originated in a woman aged 35 to 49 with Graves' hyperthyroidism. The chain combines TRBV5-6 with TRBJ1-5; a possible D gene is TRBD1 (5 bases). CDR3 in amino acids: CASSHGTGNQPQHF. DNA for the CDR3: TGTGCCAGCAGCCATGGGACGGGCAATCAGCCCCAGCATTTT.